One sample yielded the 25 T cell receptor beta chains listed below, sequenced in a study of blood T cells in healthy people across ages. The use of a sample-barcoded 5' primer and a J-beta primer mix characterized a second PCR of 7 to 11 cycles. From the 5' RACE reads, TCRdb called clonotypes with MiXCR, one entry per CDR3 protein. The data show hundreds of thousands of distinct CDR3 sequences, 45% to 65% seen once. Sequenced: blood. The receptors originated from a man between 60 and 75 years old in good health.

The chain couples TRBV7-6 to TRBJ2-3; the match to TRBD1 covers 11 bases. The germline CDR1 and CDR2 sequences are SGHVS and FNYEAQ. V dropped 6 bases and J dropped 2; count of bases not matched to a gene: 7. The CDR3 runs 16 residues. CDR3 DNA sequence: TGTGCCAGCAGACGGACAGGGGGCGACCCCACAGATACGCAGTATTTT. This sequence encodes CASRRTGGDPTDTQYF.

The rearrangement links TRBV2 to TRBJ2-1; D call uncertain. Trimming removed 4 bases from V and 4 bases from J, with 8 bases in between. CDR3 length: 13 residues. In germline, CDR1 is SNHLY, CDR2 FYNNEI. CDR3 in amino acids: CASSGAEYNEQFF. In DNA, the CDR3 is TGTGCCAGCAGTGGGGCGGAGTACAATGAGCAGTTCTTC.

The chain couples TRBV4-2 to TRBJ2-7; 9 bases are a match to TRBD2. Per germline, CDR1 LGHNA and CDR2 YNFKEQ. The CDR3 sequence is 15 residues long. J lost 3 bases, V lost 0 bases, and 3 bases had no gene match. The CDR3 DNA sequence: TGTGCCAGCAGCCAAGATGGTAGCGGGGGCTACGAGCAGTACTTC. Translated, it gives CASSQDGSGGYEQYF.

This sequence joins TRBV28 and TRBJ2-1, with D uncertain. The CDR3 runs to 15 residues. From germline, CDR1 is MDHEN and CDR2 SYDVKM. The V gene lost 5 bases and the J gene lost 3 bases, with 14 bases spanning the gap. The CDR3 nucleotides read TGTGCCAGCAGTCAGACCTCGACTGACTACAATGAGCAGTTCTTC. This sequence encodes CASSQTSTDYNEQFF. Using reference TRBV28 and TRBJ2-1 for the parts outside the CDR3, the full variable domain is DVKVTQSSRYLVKRTGEKVFLECVQDMDHENMFWYRQDPGLGLRLIYFSYDVKMKEKGDIPEGYSVSREKKERFSLILESASTNQTSMYLCASSQTSTDYNEQFFGPGTRLTVL.

The V call is TRBV3-1, the J call TRBJ1-6, with D hard to call. The V end was cut by 3 bases, the J end by 10 bases, with 10 bases between. Germline CDR1 LGHDT, CDR2 YNNKEL (reference sequence). The CDR3 spans 13 residues. The CDR3 loop is CASSQGGHSPLHF. The CDR3 DNA is TGTGCCAGCAGCCAGGGTGGTCACTCACCCCTCCACTTT.

This clonotype appeared many times. The CDR3: CASRDGTELYGYTF. CDR3 nucleotides: TGTGCCAGCAGGGACGGGACGGAACTATATGGCTACACCTTC. The J gene is TRBJ1-2, the V gene TRBV6-2 or TRBV6-3; D perhaps matches TRBD1 (5 bases). CDR1 is MNHEY, CDR2 SVGEGT, per germline. The CDR3 consists of 14 residues. Trimming took off 6 bases at V and 5 bases at J, with 16 bases between the two ends.

This chain joins TRBV2 and TRBJ2-1, with 8 bases aligning to TRBD1. V lost 4 bases, J lost 3 bases, and 5 bases stayed unmatched. The germline gives CDR1 SNHLY, CDR2 FYNNEI. This CDR3 region has 15 residues. This CDR3 is CASSGDRGGYNEQFF. The DNA of the CDR3 is TGTGCCAGCAGTGGTGACAGGGGAGGCTACAATGAGCAGTTCTTC.

This clonotype was observed a few times. V and J are TRBV10-3 and TRBJ2-5; D unresolved. The CDR3 sequence is 12 residues long. Germline V gives CDR1 ENHRY, CDR2 SYGVKD. The CDR3, as DNA: TGTGCTTCCCGCGACCTGGCAGAGACCCAGTACTTC. Its protein is CASRDLAETQYF.

Comments on this clonotype: Its ends do not fully match the called genes, so a read error is possible. The V and J genes are TRBV4-2 and TRBJ2-7, with D possibly TRBD1 on 5 matching bases. The CDR3 consists of 15 residues. Germline CDR1 is LGHNA and CDR2 is YNFKEQ. The CDR3 loop reads CASSHNQGSTYGQYF. CDR3 DNA sequence: TGTGCCAGCAGCCACAATCAGGGTTCTACCTACGGGCAGTACTTC.

The chain has TRBV20-1 and TRBJ2-1, with TRBD2 matching over 8 bases. V was clipped by 4 bases and J by 2 bases; unmatched bases: 10. The CDR3 loop spans 16 amino acids. CDR1 is DFQATT and CDR2 is SNEGSKA in the germline V gene (reference sequence). The CDR3 DNA reads as TGCAGTGCTAACCCGCTACTAGCGGCTACCTACAATGAGCAGTTCTTC. The encoded protein is CSANPLLAATYNEQFF.

This clonotype has only a few counts. The chain recombines TRBV10-3 with TRBJ1-1, with D hard to call. V lost 6 bases and J lost 1, with 9 bases in between. The CDR3 contains 13 residues. Per germline, CDR1 ENHRY and CDR2 SYGVKD. CDR3 nucleotides: TGTGCCATCAGCCAGAGACAGAACACTGAAGCTTTCTTT. Residues: CAISQRQNTEAFF.

This clonotype was found once. V usage is TRBV20-1 and J usage is TRBJ2-7; D possibly corresponds to TRBD2 (5 bases). This CDR3 comprises 13 residues. CDR1 is DFQATT, CDR2 SNEGSKA, per germline (reference sequence). The V end lost 4 bases, the J end lost 3 bases, and 13 bases lay between the germline ends. The CDR3 reads CSAKAGSLYEQYF. The CDR3, as DNA: TGCAGTGCTAAGGCGGGCAGCCTCTACGAGCAGTACTTC.

J is TRBJ2-5 and V is TRBV20-1, with TRBD2 identical over 7 bases. Germline trimming cut 6 bases from V and 1 base from J; bases unmatched to any gene: 5. CDR3 length: 13 residues. CDR1 is DFQATT and CDR2 is SNEGSKA in the germline V gene (reference sequence). CDR3 nucleotide sequence: TGCAGTGCCACCGGGACTATCCAAGAGACCCAGTACTTC. It translates to CSATGTIQETQYF.

CDR3 DNA: TGTGCCAGCAGCTCCCGGACAGGGAAGGATGGCTACACCTTC. Protein product: CASSSRTGKDGYTF. The chain combines TRBV7-6 with TRBJ1-2, with TRBD1 identical over 8 bases. The CDR3 runs to 14 residues. CDR1 is SGHVS and CDR2 is FNYEAQ in the germline V gene. The ends lost 4 bases at V and 6 bases at J; junction bases unmatched: 7.

The rearrangement joins TRBV7-2 to TRBJ1-2, with 7 bases fitting TRBD1. The CDR3 sequence is 18 residues long. The germline V gene has CDR1 SGHTA and CDR2 FQGNSA. V dropped 5 bases and J dropped 7; count of bases not matched to a gene: 22. The CDR3 loop is CASSLNPQGRVGRSGYTF. The CDR3 DNA is TGTGCCAGCAGCCTGAATCCACAGGGGAGGGTTGGAAGGAGTGGCTACACCTTC.

The chain links TRBV29-1 to TRBJ2-1, with 7 positions matching TRBD2. The V gene's germline CDR1 is SQVTM and CDR2 ANQGSEA. The CDR3 spans 16 residues. V gave up 3 bases and J gave up 0 bases; unmatched junction bases: 8. CDR3 protein: CSVEGGPQNSYNEQFF. CDR3 DNA: TGCAGCGTTGAGGGAGGGCCCCAAAACTCCTACAATGAGCAGTTCTTC.

The table lists this clonotype with a few counts. The chain carries TRBV12-3 or TRBV12-4 and TRBJ2-3; tentative D call: TRBD1 (6 bases). Trimming removed 1 base from V and 2 bases from J, with 10 bases in between. This CDR3 contains 15 residues. CDR3 sequence reads: CASSLDGDNTDTQYF. The CDR3 region has the DNA TGTGCCAGCAGTTTAGACGGGGACAACACAGATACGCAGTATTTT.

Only a few counts were recorded for this clonotype. The chain has TRBV6-5 and TRBJ2-7; 7 nucleotides align to TRBD1. The DNA end is more similar to TRBJ2-5, so the J call may be wrong. This CDR3 region has 14 residues. Germline assignment: CDR1 MNHEY and CDR2 SVGAGI. This chain's CDR3 is CASSYSTGSETQYF. Written as DNA, the CDR3 is TGTGCCAGCAGTTACTCGACAGGGAGCGAGACCCAGTACTTC.

J is TRBJ2-7 and V is TRBV7-6; 9 bases align to TRBD2. This CDR3 has 14 residues. CDR1 SGHVS and CDR2 FNYEAQ come from the germline V gene. J lost 5 bases, V lost 2 bases, and 4 bases had no gene match. CDR3 in amino acids: CASSLLAGSDEQYF. The CDR3 coding sequence is TGTGCCAGCAGCTTACTAGCGGGGTCTGACGAGCAGTACTTC.

This sequence joins TRBV6-6 and TRBJ2-7; 7 bases match TRBD2. The CDR3 loop spans 16 amino acids. The V gene end was trimmed by 0 bases and the J gene end by 1 base; junction bases not matched to a gene: 6. Germline lookup yields CDR1 MNHNY and CDR2 SVGAGI (reference sequence). The CDR3 loop reads CASSYSRQGGSYEQYF. The CDR3 coding sequence is TGTGCCAGCAGTTACTCAAGGCAGGGAGGGTCCTACGAGCAGTACTTC.

The CDR3: CASSDSRQGGANVLTF. In nucleotides, the CDR3 is TGTGCCAGCAGCGATAGCCGGCAGGGTGGGGCCAACGTCCTGACTTTC. The chain is built from TRBV7-9 and TRBJ2-6; possible D gene TRBD1, 5 bases. There are 16 residues in the CDR3. V lost 5 bases and J 3 bases, leaving 14 bases between the germline ends. Germline-derived CDR1 and CDR2 are SEHNR and FQNEAQ (reference sequence).

A word on this clonotype: Mismatch with germline at one junction end may stem from a read error. The chain is built from TRBV20-1 and TRBJ2-3; D possibly corresponds to TRBD2 (5 bases). The CDR3 extends over 13 amino acids. From germline, CDR1 is DFQATT and CDR2 SNEGSKA (reference sequence). CDR3 DNA: TGCAGTACTAGATGGGGAAGCACAGATACGCAGTATTTT. It is translated as CSTRWGSTDTQYF.

This clonotype was detected many times. The chain joins TRBV6-4 to TRBJ2-1; 12 bases fit TRBD2. With 0 bases clipped from V and 4 bases from J, the junction kept 1 base outside the gene matches. CDR1 is MRHNA, CDR2 SNTAGT, per germline. This CDR3 spans 16 amino acids. In nucleotides, the CDR3 is TGTGCCAGCAGTGACTCCACTAGCGGGGGGTACAATGAGCAGTTCTTC. Protein sequence: CASSDSTSGGYNEQFF.

The V call is TRBV13, the J call TRBJ2-5; 7 bases are shared with TRBD1. Germline V lookup: CDR1 PRHDT, CDR2 FYEKMQ (reference sequence). The V and J ends lost 1 base and 5 bases, in that order; junction bases with no gene match: 7. This CDR3 region has 15 residues. DNA for the CDR3: TGTGCCAGCAGCTTAGAAGGGGGCGCGGAGGAGACCCAGTACTTC. Protein product: CASSLEGGAEETQYF.

The V and J genes are TRBV7-8 and TRBJ2-5; 8 bases are shared with TRBD1. This CDR3 contains 15 residues. Germline values: CDR1 SGHVS, CDR2 FQNEAQ. V lost 5 bases to trimming and J lost 5 bases; unmatched junction nucleotides: 10. Here the CDR3 DNA reads TGTGCCAGCAGCCCGCAGGGGGCGTTTAGGGAGACCCAGTACTTC. This gives the protein CASSPQGAFRETQYF.